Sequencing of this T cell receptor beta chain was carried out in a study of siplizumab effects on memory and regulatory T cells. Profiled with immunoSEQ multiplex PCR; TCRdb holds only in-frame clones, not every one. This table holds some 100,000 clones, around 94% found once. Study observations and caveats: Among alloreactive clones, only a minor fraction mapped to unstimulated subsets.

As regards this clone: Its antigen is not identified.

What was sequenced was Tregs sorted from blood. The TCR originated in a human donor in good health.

Here the CDR3 reads CATSQDRGLGGQETQYF. CDR3 nucleotide sequence: TGTGCCACCTCTCAGGACCGCGGACTAGGGGGGCAGGAGACCCAGTACTTC. V and J are TRBV19 and TRBJ2-5, with a possible D match to TRBD2 (7 bases). Germline V gene lookup returns CDR1 LNHDA and CDR2 SQIVND (reference sequence). This CDR3 comprises 17 residues. Trimming took 10 bases from V and 5 from J, leaving 29 bases between them.